The rows below give T cell receptor beta chains drawn from one sample of a study of blood T cell repertoires in COVID-19. Clones were sequenced by immunoSEQ multiplex PCR, and TCRdb holds only the in-frame ones, with some missing. The data contain 260,000 or so clones, around 89% of them singletons. Material: PBMCs or T cells enriched from blood (not recorded which). These receptors all come from a woman aged 40-49 years with acute COVID-19. Both conserved end residues are part of each CDR3. The D gene is left open where the match is weak. Size is omitted from some rows. Given values are once, few, many or a class for expanded clones.

d_gene: -; abundance: many; len: 12; v_gene: TRBV7-8; j_gene: TRBJ1-4; CDR3aa: CASSLDRGSSVF; CDR3nt: TGTGCCAGCAGCTTAGATAGGGGGAGTTCCGTTTTT
d_gene: TRBD1; abundance: -; len: 15; v_gene: TRBV18; j_gene: TRBJ1-5; CDR3aa: CASSPVTGGDQPQHF; CDR3nt: TGTGCCAGCTCACCCGTAACAGGGGGGGATCAGCCCCAGCATTTT
d_gene: -; abundance: -; len: 12; v_gene: TRBV2; j_gene: TRBJ2-1; CDR3aa: CASSENAGWQFF; CDR3nt: TGTGCCAGCAGTGAAAATGCAGGGTGGCAGTTCTTC
d_gene: -; abundance: -; len: 16; v_gene: TRBV7-9; j_gene: TRBJ1-2; CDR3aa: CASSPPSRLSVKGYTF; CDR3nt: TGTGCCAGCAGCCCGCCCTCCAGGTTATCGGTGAAAGGCTACACCTTC
d_gene: -; abundance: -; len: 15; v_gene: TRBV28; j_gene: TRBJ2-7; CDR3aa: CASISGDRKGSEQYF; CDR3nt: TGTGCCAGCATTTCGGGAGACCGTAAGGGCAGCGAGCAGTACTTC
d_gene: -; abundance: -; len: 13; v_gene: TRBV9; j_gene: TRBJ2-1; CDR3aa: CASSVVRRVGEFF; CDR3nt: TGTGCCAGCAGCGTAGTACGCCGCGTTGGTGAGTTCTTC
d_gene: TRBD1; abundance: -; len: 14; v_gene: TRBV18; j_gene: TRBJ1-2; CDR3aa: CASSPNDRGLGYTF; CDR3nt: TGTGCCAGCTCACCCAACGACAGGGGGCTTGGCTACACCTTC
d_gene: -; abundance: -; len: 15; v_gene: TRBV18; j_gene: TRBJ1-2; CDR3aa: CASSERRGANYGYTF; CDR3nt: TGTGCCAGCTCCGAACGCCGGGGTGCGAACTATGGCTACACCTTC
d_gene: TRBD2; abundance: -; len: 13; v_gene: TRBV19; j_gene: TRBJ2-1; CDR3aa: CASSMPGLGAQFF; CDR3nt: TGTGCCAGTAGTATGCCGGGACTAGGCGCGCAGTTCTTC
d_gene: TRBD2; abundance: once; len: 14; v_gene: TRBV28; j_gene: TRBJ2-5; CDR3aa: CASIAGTSGRTQYF; CDR3nt: TGTGCCAGCATTGCCGGGACTAGCGGGAGGACCCAGTACTTC
d_gene: TRBD2; abundance: -; len: 17; v_gene: TRBV27; j_gene: TRBJ2-2; CDR3aa: CASSFIIAGDSTGELFF; CDR3nt: TGTGCCAGCAGTTTCATCATAGCGGGAGACTCCACCGGGGAGCTGTTTTTT